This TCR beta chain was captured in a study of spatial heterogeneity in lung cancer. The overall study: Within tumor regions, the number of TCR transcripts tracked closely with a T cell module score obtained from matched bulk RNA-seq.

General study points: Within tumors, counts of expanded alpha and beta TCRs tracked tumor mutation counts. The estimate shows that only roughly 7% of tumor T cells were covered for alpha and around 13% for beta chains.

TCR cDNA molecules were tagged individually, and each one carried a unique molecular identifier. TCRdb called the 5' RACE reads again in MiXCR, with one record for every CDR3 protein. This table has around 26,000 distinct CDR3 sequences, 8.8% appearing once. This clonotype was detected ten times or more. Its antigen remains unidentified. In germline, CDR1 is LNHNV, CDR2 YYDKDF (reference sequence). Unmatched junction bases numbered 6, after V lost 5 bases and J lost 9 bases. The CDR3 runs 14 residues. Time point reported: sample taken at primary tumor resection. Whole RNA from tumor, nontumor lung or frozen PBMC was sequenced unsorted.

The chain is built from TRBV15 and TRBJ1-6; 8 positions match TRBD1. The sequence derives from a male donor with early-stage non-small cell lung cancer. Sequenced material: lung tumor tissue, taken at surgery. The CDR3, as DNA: TGTGCCACCAGCGAACGACAGGGGATTTCACCCCTCCACTTT. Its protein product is CATSERQGISPLHF.